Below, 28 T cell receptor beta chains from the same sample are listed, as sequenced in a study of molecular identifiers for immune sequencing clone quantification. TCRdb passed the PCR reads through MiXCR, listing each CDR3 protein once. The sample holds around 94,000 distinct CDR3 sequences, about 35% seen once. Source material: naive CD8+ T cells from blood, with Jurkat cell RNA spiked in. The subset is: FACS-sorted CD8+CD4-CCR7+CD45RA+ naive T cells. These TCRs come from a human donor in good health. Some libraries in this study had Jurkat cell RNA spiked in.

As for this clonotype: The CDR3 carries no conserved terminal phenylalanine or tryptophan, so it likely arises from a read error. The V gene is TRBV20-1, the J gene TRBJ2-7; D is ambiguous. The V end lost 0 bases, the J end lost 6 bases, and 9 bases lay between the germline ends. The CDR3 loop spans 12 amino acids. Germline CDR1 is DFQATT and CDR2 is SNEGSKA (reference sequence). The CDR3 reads CSAREGHGEQYI. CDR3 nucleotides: TGCAGTGCTAGAGAGGGCCACGGCGAGCAGTACATC.

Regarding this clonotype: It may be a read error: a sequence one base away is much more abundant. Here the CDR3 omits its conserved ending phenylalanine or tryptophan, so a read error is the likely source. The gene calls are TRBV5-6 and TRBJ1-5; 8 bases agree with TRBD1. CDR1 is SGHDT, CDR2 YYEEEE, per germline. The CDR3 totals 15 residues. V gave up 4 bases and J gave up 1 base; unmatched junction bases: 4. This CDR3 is CASSLRTGSNQPQHI. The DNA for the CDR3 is TGTGCCAGCAGCCTTCGGACAGGGAGCAATCAGCCCCAGCATATT.

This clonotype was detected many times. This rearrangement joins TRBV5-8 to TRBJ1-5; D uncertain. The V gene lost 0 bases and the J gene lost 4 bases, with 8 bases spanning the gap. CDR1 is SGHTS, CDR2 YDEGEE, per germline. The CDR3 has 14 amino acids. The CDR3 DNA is TGTGCCAGCAGCTTGGATCTGGGAAATCAGCCCCAGCATTTT. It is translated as CASSLDLGNQPQHF.

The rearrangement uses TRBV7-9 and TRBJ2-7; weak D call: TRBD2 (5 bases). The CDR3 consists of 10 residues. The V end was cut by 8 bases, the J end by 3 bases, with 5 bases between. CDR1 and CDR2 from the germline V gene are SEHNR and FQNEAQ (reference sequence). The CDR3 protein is CASRGYEQYF. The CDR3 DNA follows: TGTGCCAGCCGGGGCTACGAGCAGTACTTC.

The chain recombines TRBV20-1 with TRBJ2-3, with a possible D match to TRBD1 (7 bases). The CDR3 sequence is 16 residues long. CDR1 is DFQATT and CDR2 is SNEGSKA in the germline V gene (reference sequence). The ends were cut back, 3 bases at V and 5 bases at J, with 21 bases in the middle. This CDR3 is CSARATGEVLRDTQYF. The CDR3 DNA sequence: TGCAGTGCTAGGGCCACAGGGGAGGTTTTGCGAGATACGCAGTATTTT.

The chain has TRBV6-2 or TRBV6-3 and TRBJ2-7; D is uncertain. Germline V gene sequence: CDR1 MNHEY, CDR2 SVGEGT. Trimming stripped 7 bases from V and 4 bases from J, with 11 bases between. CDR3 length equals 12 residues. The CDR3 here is CASTGVQYEQYF. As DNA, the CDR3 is TGTGCCAGCACTGGGGTCCAATACGAGCAGTACTTC.

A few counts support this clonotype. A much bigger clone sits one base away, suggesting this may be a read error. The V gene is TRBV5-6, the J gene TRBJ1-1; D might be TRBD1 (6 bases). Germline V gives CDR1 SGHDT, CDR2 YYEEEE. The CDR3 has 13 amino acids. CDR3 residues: CACSEQGGGRAFF. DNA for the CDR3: TGTGCCTGCAGCGAACAGGGAGGCGGTCGTGCTTTCTTT.

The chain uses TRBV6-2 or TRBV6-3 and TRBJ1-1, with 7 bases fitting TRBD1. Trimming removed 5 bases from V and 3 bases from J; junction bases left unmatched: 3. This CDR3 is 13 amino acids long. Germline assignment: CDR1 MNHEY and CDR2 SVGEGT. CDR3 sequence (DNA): TGTGCCAGCAGTGAGGGACAGTACACTGAAGCTTTCTTT. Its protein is CASSEGQYTEAFF.

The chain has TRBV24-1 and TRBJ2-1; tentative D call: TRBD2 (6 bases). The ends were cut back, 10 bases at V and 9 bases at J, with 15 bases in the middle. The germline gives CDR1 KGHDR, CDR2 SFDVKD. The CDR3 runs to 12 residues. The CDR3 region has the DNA TGTGCCACTAGGAGGAGGGGAGGTGAGCAGTTCTTC. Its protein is CATRRRGGEQFF.

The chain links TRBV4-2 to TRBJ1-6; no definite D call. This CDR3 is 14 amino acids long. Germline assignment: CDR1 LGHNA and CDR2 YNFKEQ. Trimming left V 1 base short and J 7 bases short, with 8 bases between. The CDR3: CASSQVMANSPLHF. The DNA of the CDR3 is TGTGCCAGCAGCCAAGTGATGGCGAATTCACCCCTCCACTTT.

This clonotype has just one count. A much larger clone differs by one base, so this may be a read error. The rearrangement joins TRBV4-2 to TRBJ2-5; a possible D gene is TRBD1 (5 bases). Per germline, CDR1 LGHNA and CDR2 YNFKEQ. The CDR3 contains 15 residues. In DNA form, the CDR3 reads TGTGCCAGCAGCCAAAAAGCGTCAGGGTTAGAGACCCAGAACTTC. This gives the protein CASSQKASGLETQNF.

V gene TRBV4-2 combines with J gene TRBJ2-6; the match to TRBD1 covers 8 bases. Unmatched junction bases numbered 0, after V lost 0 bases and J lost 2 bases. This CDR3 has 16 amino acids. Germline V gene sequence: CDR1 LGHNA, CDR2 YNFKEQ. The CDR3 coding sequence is TGTGCCAGCAGCCAAGAACAGGGGGCTGGGGCCAACGTCCTGACTTTC. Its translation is CASSQEQGAGANVLTF.

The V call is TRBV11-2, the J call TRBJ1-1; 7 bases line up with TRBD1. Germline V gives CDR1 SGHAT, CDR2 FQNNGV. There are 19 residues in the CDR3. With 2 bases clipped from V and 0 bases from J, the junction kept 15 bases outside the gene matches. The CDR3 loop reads CASSLFPGGIVKLNTEAFF. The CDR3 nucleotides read TGTGCCAGCAGCTTATTTCCAGGGGGAATTGTTAAGTTGAACACTGAAGCTTTCTTT.

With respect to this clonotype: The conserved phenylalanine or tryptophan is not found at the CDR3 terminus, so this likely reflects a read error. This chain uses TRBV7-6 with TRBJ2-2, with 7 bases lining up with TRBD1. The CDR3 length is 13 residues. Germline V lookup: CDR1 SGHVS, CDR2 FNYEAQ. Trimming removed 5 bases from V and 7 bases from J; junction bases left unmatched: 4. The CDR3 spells CASSSGTVGELFC. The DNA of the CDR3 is TGTGCCAGCAGCAGTGGGACAGTCGGGGAGCTGTTTTGT.

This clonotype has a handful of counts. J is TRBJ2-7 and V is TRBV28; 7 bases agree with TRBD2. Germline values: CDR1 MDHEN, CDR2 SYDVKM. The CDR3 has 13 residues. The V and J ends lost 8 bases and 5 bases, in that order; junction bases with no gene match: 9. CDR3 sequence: CASLGRELDEQYF. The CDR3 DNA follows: TGTGCCAGCCTCGGGCGGGAGCTCGACGAGCAGTACTTC. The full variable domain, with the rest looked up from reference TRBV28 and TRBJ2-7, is DVKVTQSSRYLVKRTGEKVFLECVQDMDHENMFWYRQDPGLGLRLIYFSYDVKMKEKGDIPEGYSVSREKKERFSLILESASTNQTSMYLCASLGRELDEQYFGPGTRLTVT.

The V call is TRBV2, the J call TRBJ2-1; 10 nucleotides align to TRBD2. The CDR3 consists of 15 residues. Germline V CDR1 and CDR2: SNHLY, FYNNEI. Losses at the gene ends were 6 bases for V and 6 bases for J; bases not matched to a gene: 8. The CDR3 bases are TGTGCCAGCAGGGGCCCGGGACTAGCGCTCAATGAGCAGTTCTTC. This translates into CASRGPGLALNEQFF.

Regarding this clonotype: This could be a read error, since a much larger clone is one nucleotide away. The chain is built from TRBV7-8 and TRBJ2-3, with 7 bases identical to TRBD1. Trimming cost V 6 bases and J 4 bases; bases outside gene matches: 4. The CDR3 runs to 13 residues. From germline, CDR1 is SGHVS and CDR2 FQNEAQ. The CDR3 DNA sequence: TGTGCCAGCAGATCTACAGGGGCAGATACGCAGTATTTT. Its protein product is CASRSTGADTQYF.

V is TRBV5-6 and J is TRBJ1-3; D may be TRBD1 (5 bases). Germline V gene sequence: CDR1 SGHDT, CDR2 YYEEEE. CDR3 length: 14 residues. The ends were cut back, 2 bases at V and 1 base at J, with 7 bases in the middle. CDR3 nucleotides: TGTGCCAGCAGCTTCGACAGATCTGGAAACACCATATATTTT. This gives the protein CASSFDRSGNTIYF.

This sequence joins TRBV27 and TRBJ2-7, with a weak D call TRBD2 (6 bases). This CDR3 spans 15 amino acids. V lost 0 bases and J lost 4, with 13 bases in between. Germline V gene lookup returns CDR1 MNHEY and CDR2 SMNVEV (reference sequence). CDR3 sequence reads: CASSLSLAPKYEQYF. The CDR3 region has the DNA TGTGCCAGCAGTTTATCCCTAGCGCCTAAATACGAGCAGTACTTC.

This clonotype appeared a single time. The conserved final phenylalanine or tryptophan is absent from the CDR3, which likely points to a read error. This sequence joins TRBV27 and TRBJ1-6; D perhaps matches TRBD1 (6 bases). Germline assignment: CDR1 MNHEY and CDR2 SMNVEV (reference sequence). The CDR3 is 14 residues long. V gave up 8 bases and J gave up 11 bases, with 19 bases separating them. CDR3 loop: CASCIGVGGTPLHY. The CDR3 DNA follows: TGTGCCAGCTGTATTGGGGTCGGGGGCACACCCCTCCACTAT.

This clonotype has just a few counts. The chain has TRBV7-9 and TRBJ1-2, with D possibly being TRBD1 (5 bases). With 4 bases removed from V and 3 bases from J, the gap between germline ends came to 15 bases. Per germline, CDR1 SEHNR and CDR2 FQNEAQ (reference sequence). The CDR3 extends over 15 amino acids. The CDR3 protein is CASSWGDGYDYGYTF. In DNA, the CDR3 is TGTGCCAGCAGCTGGGGGGACGGATATGACTATGGCTACACCTTC. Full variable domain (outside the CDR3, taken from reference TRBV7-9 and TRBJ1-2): DTGVSQNPRHKITKRGQNVTFRCDPISEHNRLYWYRQTLGQGPEFLTYFQNEAQLEKSRLLSDRFSAERPKGSFSTLEIQRTEQGDSAMYLCASSWGDGYDYGYTFGSGTRLTVV.

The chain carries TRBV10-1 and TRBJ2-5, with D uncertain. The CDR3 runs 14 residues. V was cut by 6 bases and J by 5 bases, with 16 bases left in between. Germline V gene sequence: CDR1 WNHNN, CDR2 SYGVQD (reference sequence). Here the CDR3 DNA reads TGCGCCAGCAGCTCCAAAGGTTCCGGGGAGACCCAGTACTTC. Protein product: CASSSKGSGETQYF.

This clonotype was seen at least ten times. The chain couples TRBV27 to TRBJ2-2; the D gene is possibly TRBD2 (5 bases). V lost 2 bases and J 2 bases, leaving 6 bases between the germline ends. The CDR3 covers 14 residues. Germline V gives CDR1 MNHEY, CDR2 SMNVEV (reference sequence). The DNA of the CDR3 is TGTGCCAGCAGTTTACGGGAAAACACCGGGGAGCTGTTTTTT. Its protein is CASSLRENTGELFF.

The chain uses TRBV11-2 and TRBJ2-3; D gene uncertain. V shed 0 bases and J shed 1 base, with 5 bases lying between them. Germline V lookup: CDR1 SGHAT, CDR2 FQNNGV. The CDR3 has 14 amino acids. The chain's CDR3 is CASSLDSGTDTQYF. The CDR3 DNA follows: TGTGCCAGCAGCTTAGATTCAGGCACAGATACGCAGTATTTT.

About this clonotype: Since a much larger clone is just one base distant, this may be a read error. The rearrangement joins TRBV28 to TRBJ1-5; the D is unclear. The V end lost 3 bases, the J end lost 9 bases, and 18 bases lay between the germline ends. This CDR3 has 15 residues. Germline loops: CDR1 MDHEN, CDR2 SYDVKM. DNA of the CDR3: TGTGCCAGCAGTTTCCGGACTCTCTCCCGGCTGCCCCAGCATTTT. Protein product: CASSFRTLSRLPQHF.

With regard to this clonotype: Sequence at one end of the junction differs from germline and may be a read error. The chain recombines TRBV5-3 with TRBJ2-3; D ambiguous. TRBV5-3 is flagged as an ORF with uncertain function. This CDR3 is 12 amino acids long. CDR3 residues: CASSLRSDTQYF. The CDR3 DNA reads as TGTGCCAGCAGCTTGAGGTCAGATACGCAGTATTTT.

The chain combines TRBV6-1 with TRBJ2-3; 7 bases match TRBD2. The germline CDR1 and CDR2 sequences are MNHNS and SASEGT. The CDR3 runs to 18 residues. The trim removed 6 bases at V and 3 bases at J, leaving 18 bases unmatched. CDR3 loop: CASRGWARGTPITDTQYF. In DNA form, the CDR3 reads TGTGCCAGCAGAGGCTGGGCGCGGGGGACCCCCATTACAGATACGCAGTATTTT.

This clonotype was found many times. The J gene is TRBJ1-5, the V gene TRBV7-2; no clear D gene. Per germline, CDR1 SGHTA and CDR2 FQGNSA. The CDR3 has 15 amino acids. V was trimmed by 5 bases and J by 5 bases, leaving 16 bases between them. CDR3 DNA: TGTGCCAGCAGCCCCGGTACGGGCCGGGATCAGCCCCAGCATTTT. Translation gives CASSPGTGRDQPQHF.